A single sample gave rise to the 23 T cell receptor beta chains below, sequenced in a study of blood T cell repertoires in COVID-19 (dated by TCRdb to between 2020 and 2021). The method was the immunoSEQ multiplex PCR assay. TCRdb retrieved this table from immuneACCESS and kept in-frame rearrangements only. Not all clones are present; in checked studies, unresolved V genes account for under half, and no reason is known for the remainder. This sample lists 150,000 to 200,000 clones; about four fifths were detected once. The ten most abundant clones make up 12% of the sample. Material: peripheral blood. These receptors all come from a woman older than 75 with COVID-19, enrolled during active disease.

The rearrangement joins TRBV6-4 to TRBJ1-3, with a weak D call TRBD1 (5 bases). The V gene lost 0 bases and the J gene lost 0 bases, with 27 bases spanning the gap. The CDR3 has 22 amino acids. Germline CDR1 reads MRHNA; CDR2 reads SNTAGT. The CDR3 loop reads CASSDSSSSLDKGSTSGNTIYF. CDR3 bases: TGTGCCAGCAGTGACTCTTCCTCTAGTCTGGACAAAGGATCCACCTCTGGAAACACCATATATTTT.

This clone was seen a single time. The CDR3 nucleotides read TGTGCCAGCAGCCTCGATTCCCCGACAGGGAACTATCAGCCCCAGCATTTT. Protein sequence: CASSLDSPTGNYQPQHF. The V and J genes are TRBV7-2 and TRBJ1-5; TRBD1 matches at 7 bases. Germline CDR1 SGHTA, CDR2 FQGNSA. After removal of 5 bases from V and 5 bases from J, the junction contained 15 bases not matched to a gene. The CDR3 consists of 17 residues.

This chain links TRBV27 with TRBJ1-6; the D gene is possibly TRBD1 (5 bases). Trimming removed 4 bases from V and 10 bases from J, with 14 bases in between. Germline V gives CDR1 MNHEY, CDR2 SMNVEV (reference sequence). CDR3 size: 14 residues. The CDR3 DNA reads TGTGCCAGCAGTTGGGGCCAGGGTACCTCACCCCTCCACTTT. Amino acids: CASSWGQGTSPLHF.

The V call is TRBV9, the J call TRBJ1-5; D gene uncertain. Trimming pared 3 bases from V and 0 bases from J, leaving 10 bases between. Germline V gene data show CDR1 as SGDLS and CDR2 as YYNGEE. The CDR3 is made up of 15 amino acids. The CDR3 region is CASSAGGYSNQPQHF. The DNA for the CDR3 is TGTGCCAGCAGCGCCGGCGGGTATAGCAATCAGCCCCAGCATTTT.

This rearrangement joins TRBV2 to TRBJ1-2, with a weak D call TRBD1 (5 bases). The CDR3 is made up of 13 amino acids. Germline V lookup: CDR1 SNHLY, CDR2 FYNNEI. With 5 bases removed from V and 8 bases from J, the gap between germline ends came to 15 bases. This CDR3 is CASSPRGGEGYTF. CDR3 DNA sequence: TGTGCCAGCAGTCCTCGGGGGGGAGAAGGCTACACCTTC.

The V and J genes are TRBV18 and TRBJ1-6, with 7 bases aligning to TRBD1. Germline V CDR1 and CDR2: KGHSH, LQKENI. J lost 5 bases, V lost 5 bases, and 9 bases had no gene match. The CDR3 is 16 residues long. The CDR3 nucleotides read TGTGCCAGCTCAGCACGACAGGGTTTGGATAATTCACCCCTCCACTTT. The encoded protein is CASSARQGLDNSPLHF.

The chain links TRBV4-3 to TRBJ1-1, with D possibly TRBD1 on 5 matching bases. Germline-derived CDR1 and CDR2 are LGHNA and YSLEER. The CDR3 has 14 amino acids. The germline V and J ends were trimmed by 0 bases and 4 bases, with 9 bases remaining between them. The CDR3 spells CASSQDWGGTEAFF. The CDR3 nucleotides are TGCGCCAGCAGCCAAGATTGGGGGGGCACTGAAGCTTTCTTT.

This chain uses TRBV7-9 with TRBJ1-6, with 11 bases fitting TRBD1. This CDR3 contains 14 residues. Germline V gene sequence: CDR1 SEHNR, CDR2 FQNEAQ (reference sequence). The junction had 3 bases not matched to a gene; V was cut back by 5 bases and J by 9 bases. CDR3: CASSLGTGGSPLHF. CDR3 DNA sequence: TGTGCCAGCAGCCTCGGGACAGGGGGTTCACCCCTCCACTTT.

J is TRBJ2-2 and V is TRBV7-9; D is unresolved. The V end was cut by 2 bases, the J end by 6 bases, with 4 bases between. The CDR3 is 12 amino acids. The germline V gene encodes CDR1 SEHNR and CDR2 FQNEAQ (reference sequence). CDR3 in amino acids: CASSLHPGELFF. The CDR3 bases are TGTGCCAGCAGCTTACATCCCGGGGAGCTGTTTTTT. Full variable domain (missing parts from reference TRBV7-9 and TRBJ2-2): DTGVSQNPRHKITKRGQNVTFRCDPISEHNRLYWYRQTLGQGPEFLTYFQNEAQLEKSRLLSDRFSAERPKGSFSTLEIQRTEQGDSAMYLCASSLHPGELFFGEGSRLTVL.

V is TRBV2 and J is TRBJ2-1; 11 bases agree with TRBD2. The CDR3 runs to 15 residues. Losses at the gene ends were 6 bases for V and 0 bases for J; bases not matched to a gene: 1. Germline lookup yields CDR1 SNHLY and CDR2 FYNNEI. The CDR3 is CASSLAGGSYNEQFF. The CDR3, as DNA: TGTGCCAGCAGCCTAGCGGGAGGCTCCTACAATGAGCAGTTCTTC.

Here the CDR3 reads CASSIRLAGAYSGANVLTF. CDR3 in DNA: TGTGCCAGTAGTATACGGCTAGCGGGAGCCTACTCTGGGGCCAACGTCCTGACTTTC. The V call is TRBV19, the J call TRBJ2-6, with 10 bases lining up with TRBD2. Looked up from germline, CDR1 is LNHDA and CDR2 is SQIVND (reference sequence). The CDR3 consists of 19 residues. Germline trimming cut 2 bases from V and 0 bases from J; bases unmatched to any gene: 7.

The genes are TRBV7-2 and TRBJ2-5, with D hard to call. V lost 1 base and J lost 2, with 11 bases in between. The germline gives CDR1 SGHTA, CDR2 FQGNSA. The CDR3 is 15 amino acids. CDR3 coding DNA: TGTGCCAGCAGCTTAGGGCCTAACAGACAAGAGACCCAGTACTTC. Protein product: CASSLGPNRQETQYF.

Of note for this clone: With a much larger clone just one base away, this may be a read error. The chain has TRBV6-5 and TRBJ2-7, with TRBD1 matching over 7 bases. J was trimmed by 4 bases and V by 6 bases; bases with no gene match: 3. Looked up from germline, CDR1 is MNHEY and CDR2 is SVGAGI. The CDR3 has 12 amino acids. CDR3 sequence reads: CASSLQGYEQYF. Here the CDR3 DNA reads TGTGCCAGCAGCCTACAGGGGTACGAGCAGTACTTC.

This clone has a handful of counts. The rearrangement joins TRBV27 to TRBJ2-1; 7 nucleotides match TRBD2. Trimming removed 3 bases from V and 7 bases from J; junction bases left unmatched: 3. The germline CDR1 and CDR2 sequences are MNHEY and SMNVEV (reference sequence). The CDR3 is 13 amino acids. CDR3 in DNA: TGTGCCAGCAGTTTGCTTAGCGGGAATGAGCAGTTCTTC. This gives the protein CASSLLSGNEQFF.

The chain carries TRBV6-5 and TRBJ1-5, with D possibly being TRBD1 (5 bases). Germline values: CDR1 MNHEY, CDR2 SVGAGI. V was pared by 10 bases and J by 7 bases, with 20 bases between. The CDR3 loop spans 14 amino acids. The CDR3 nucleotides are TGTGCCACCGCGAGGGGACTCCCCCGGCAGCCCCAGCATTTT. Its translation is CATARGLPRQPQHF.

There are a few counts of this clone. This chain joins TRBV11-2 and TRBJ2-5; 11 bases are shared with TRBD2. Germline lookup yields CDR1 SGHAT and CDR2 FQNNGV. The junction had 6 bases not matched to a gene; V was cut back by 1 base and J by 5 bases. The CDR3 consists of 16 residues. The CDR3 DNA follows: TGTGCCAGCAGCTTAGTAGCGGGGGGGTCACCGGAGACCCAGTACTTC. It yields the protein CASSLVAGGSPETQYF.

This rearrangement joins TRBV4-1 to TRBJ2-7; 11 positions agree with TRBD1. CDR3 size: 17 residues. Germline CDR1 and CDR2: MGHRA and YSYEKL. With 2 bases clipped from V and 6 bases from J, the junction kept 12 bases outside the gene matches. The CDR3 is CASSQSIFGTGGREQYF. CDR3 DNA: TGCGCCAGCAGCCAAAGCATTTTCGGGACAGGGGGTCGCGAGCAGTACTTC.

V is TRBV7-2 and J is TRBJ2-4; possibly TRBD1 for D (7 bases). The germline CDR1 and CDR2 sequences are SGHTA and FQGNSA. The CDR3 loop spans 14 amino acids. V dropped 2 bases and J dropped 5 bases, with 10 bases sitting between them. CDR3 amino acids: CASSLRGTENIQYF. The DNA for the CDR3 is TGTGCCAGCAGCTTACGCGGGACAGAAAACATTCAGTACTTC. Full variable domain (missing parts from reference TRBV7-2 and TRBJ2-4): GAGVSQSPSNKVTEKGKDVELRCDPISGHTALYWYRQSLGQGLEFLIYFQGNSAPDKSGLPSDRFSAERTGGSVSTLTIQRTQQEDSAVYLCASSLRGTENIQYFGAGTRLSVL.

The chain carries TRBV20-1 and TRBJ2-1, with 12 bases identical to TRBD1. The ends lost 3 bases at V and 7 bases at J; junction bases unmatched: 7. From germline, CDR1 is DFQATT and CDR2 SNEGSKA (reference sequence). This CDR3 is 15 amino acids long. Here the CDR3 DNA reads TGCAGTGCTAGTAGATGGGGACAGGGGGCGAATGAGCAGTTCTTC. Translated: CSASRWGQGANEQFF.

This chain connects TRBV7-2 to TRBJ2-7; D is perhaps TRBD1 (5 bases). This CDR3 is 13 amino acids long. Trimming cost V 2 bases and J 5 bases, with 10 bases left between them. Germline V lookup: CDR1 SGHTA, CDR2 FQGNSA. The CDR3 reads CASSLRAGNEQYF. CDR3 bases: TGTGCCAGCAGCTTAAGGGCAGGGAACGAGCAGTACTTC. Complete variable domain (other parts from reference TRBV7-2 and TRBJ2-7): GAGVSQSPSNKVTEKGKDVELRCDPISGHTALYWYRQSLGQGLEFLIYFQGNSAPDKSGLPSDRFSAERTGGSVSTLTIQRTQQEDSAVYLCASSLRAGNEQYFGPGTRLTVT.

The rearrangement joins TRBV7-2 to TRBJ2-5; 8 bases line up with TRBD2. Germline assignment: CDR1 SGHTA and CDR2 FQGNSA. The CDR3 extends over 14 amino acids. The trim removed 8 bases at V and 3 bases at J, leaving 8 bases unmatched. The CDR3 spells CASGHQAGEETQYF. DNA of the CDR3: TGTGCCAGCGGACATCAAGCGGGGGAAGAGACCCAGTACTTC.

V gene TRBV9 combines with J gene TRBJ1-4; D uncertain. CDR3 length: 12 residues. V lost 0 bases to trimming and J lost 8 bases, with 5 bases between them. Per germline, CDR1 SGDLS and CDR2 YYNGEE. The CDR3 spells CASSVAGEKLFF. The CDR3 DNA reads TGTGCCAGCAGCGTAGCGGGAGAAAAACTGTTTTTT.

Details on this clone: The sample has other DNA sequences that encode this CDR3 too. The chain joins TRBV19 to TRBJ2-5, with 7 bases that match TRBD1. The ends lost 4 bases at V and 2 bases at J; junction bases unmatched: 1. The CDR3 totals 13 residues. Germline CDR1 and CDR2: LNHDA and SQIVND (reference sequence). As DNA, the CDR3 is TGTGCCAGTAGTAGGGACAGACAAGAGACCCAGTACTTC. This codes for CASSRDRQETQYF. The whole variable domain, filled in from reference TRBV19 and TRBJ2-5, reads DGGITQSPKYLFRKEGQNVTLSCEQNLNHDAMYWYRQDPGQGLRLIYYSQIVNDFQKGDIAEGYSVSREKKESFPLTVTSAQKNPTAFYLCASSRDRQETQYFGPGTRLLVL.